This TCR beta chain was captured by sequencing in a study of regulatory T cells in long-lasting Graves disease. About the study: For a period under 3 months, newly diagnosed Graves' patients had taken antithyroid drugs.

Time point here: newly diagnosed GD, antithyroid drugs for less than 3 months. PBMCs were the source of the RNA used for TCR sequencing. Investigators report Graves' disease was diagnosed under American Thyroid Association guidelines. CDR3 regions were amplified by Arm-PCR using iRepertoire HTBI primers to build TCR beta libraries. TCRdb passed the multiplex PCR reads through MiXCR, listing each CDR3 protein once. The sample shows around 420,000 distinct CDR3 sequences, roughly a sixth of them seen only once. This clonotype appeared many times. Its target is not known. Study results and caveats: Accuracy was perhaps lowered by the small sample size.

The TCR comes from a female donor with Graves disease. Sequencing used peripheral blood mononuclear cells (PBMCs), obtained at new diagnosis, from a patient treated with antithyroid drugs.

The CDR3: CASGPDYRAIYF. CDR3 bases: TGTGCTAGTGGTCCCGACTACCGCGCCATATATTTT. The chain carries TRBV12-5 and TRBJ1-3; the D is unclear. This CDR3 contains 12 residues. Germline lookup yields CDR1 LGHNT and CDR2 FRNRAP. The V and J ends lost 5 bases and 11 bases respectively, with 13 bases between them.